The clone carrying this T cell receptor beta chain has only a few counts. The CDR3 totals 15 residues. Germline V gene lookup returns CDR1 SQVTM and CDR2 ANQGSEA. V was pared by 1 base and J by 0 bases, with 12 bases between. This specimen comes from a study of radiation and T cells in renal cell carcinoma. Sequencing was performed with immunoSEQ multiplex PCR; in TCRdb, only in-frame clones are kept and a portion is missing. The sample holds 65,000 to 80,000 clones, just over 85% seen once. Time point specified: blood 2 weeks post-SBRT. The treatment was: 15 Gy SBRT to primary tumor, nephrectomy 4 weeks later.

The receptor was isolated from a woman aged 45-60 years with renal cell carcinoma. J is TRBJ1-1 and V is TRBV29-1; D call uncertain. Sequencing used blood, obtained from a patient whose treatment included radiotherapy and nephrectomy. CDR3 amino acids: CSVEGLMGMNTEAFF. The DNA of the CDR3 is TGCAGCGTTGAAGGGCTCATGGGGATGAACACTGAAGCTTTCTTT.